This TCR beta chain was identified in a study of T cell responses to AZD1222 COVID-19 vaccine. Whole-study context: Second-dose recipients at about 4 or about 12 weeks were treated as one pooled group. Findings of the study overall: The study found vaccine-associated CD4 TCRs spanning spike, dominant at 160-218 and 743-854.

This clone was seen more than once but under ten times. The antigen remains undetermined. Profiled with immunoSEQ multiplex PCR; TCRdb holds only in-frame clones, not every one. The sample contains 99,000 or so clones, about 90% of which appear only once. Germline CDR1 is ENHRY and CDR2 is SYGVKD. Trimming took off 7 bases at V and 0 bases at J, with 18 bases between the two ends. The CDR3 is 16 amino acids. Sequences were derived from peripheral blood, sampled on day 0 of AZD1222 vaccination. This TCR derives from an adult in good health. The chain uses TRBV10-3 and TRBJ1-2; D is perhaps TRBD1 (6 bases). The CDR3 DNA reads TGTGCCATCACCGACCGACAGGTCATAGCTAACTATGGCTACACCTTC. Its protein product is CAITDRQVIANYGYTF.